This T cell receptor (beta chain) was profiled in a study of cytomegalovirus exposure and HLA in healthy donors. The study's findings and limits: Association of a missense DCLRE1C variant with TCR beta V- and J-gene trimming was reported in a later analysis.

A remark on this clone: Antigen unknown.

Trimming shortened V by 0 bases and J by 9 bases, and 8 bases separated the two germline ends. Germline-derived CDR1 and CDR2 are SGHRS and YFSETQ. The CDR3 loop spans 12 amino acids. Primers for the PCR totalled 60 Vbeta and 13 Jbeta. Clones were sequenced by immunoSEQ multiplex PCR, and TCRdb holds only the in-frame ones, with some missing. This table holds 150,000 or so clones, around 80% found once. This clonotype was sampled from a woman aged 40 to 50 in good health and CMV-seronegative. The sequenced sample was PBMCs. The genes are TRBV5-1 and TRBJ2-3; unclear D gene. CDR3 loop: CASSLGSETQYF. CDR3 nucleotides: TGCGCCAGCAGCTTGGGTAGTGAAACGCAGTATTTT.